This T cell receptor beta chain comes out of a study of T cell repertoires in cytomegalovirus infection. General study findings and limits: HLA-C-restricted CMV-specific TCR beta clonotypes prevailed in the ex vivo response. Carriers of CMV plus the relevant HLA were identified by cumulative public TCR beta family frequency.

CDR3 length equals 18 residues. Trimming cost V 3 bases and J 0 bases, with 17 bases left between them. As to this clonotype: No antigen is known for it.

TCRdb redid the calling of the reads with MiXCR, one entry per CDR3 protein. In the table there are some 920,000 distinct CDR3 sequences, about a third of which are singletons. The source material was cultured CD8+ T cells from PBMCs, sampled from culture after CMV antigen stimulation. The chain recombines TRBV12-3 or TRBV12-4 with TRBJ1-4; TRBD1 might be the D (5 bases). This TCR was sampled from a human donor in good health (CMV status not recorded). Some clones in this sample may be carry-over from other donors' samples. The CDR3 DNA follows: TGTGCCAGCAGTTTTCTTTATCAGGGACGTGCAACTAATGAAAAACTGTTTTTT. Translating gives CASSFLYQGRATNEKLFF.